This TCR beta chain was retrieved from a study of CD8 T cells in Susac syndrome. From germline, CDR1 is ENHRY and CDR2 SYGVKD. Trimming removed 6 bases at V and 4 bases at J, with 17 bases between. The CDR3 is 15 amino acids. With random hexamers, about 0.5 to 1 ug RNA was reverse transcribed. One entry per CDR3 protein results from TCRdb running MiXCR on the immunoSEQ multiplex PCR reads. Of 130,000 to 150,000 distinct CDR3 sequences listed, approximately 93% were seen once; the top ten hold 0.065% to 0.1%. The sequence was obtained from a human donor in good health. This chain connects TRBV10-3 to TRBJ2-3; D might be TRBD2 (6 bases). Specimen: CD4+ T cells from PBMCs. The CDR3 is CAISGGASNADTQYF. The CDR3 region has the DNA TGTGCCATCAGCGGAGGGGCTAGCAACGCAGATACGCAGTATTTT.